The 4 T cell receptor beta chains presented below share a single source sample, sequenced in a study of cytomegalovirus exposure and HLA in healthy donors. Use of 60 Vbeta and 13 Jbeta primers characterized the PCR. Profiling relied on immunoSEQ multiplex PCR, and the TCRdb table lists in-frame clones only, not all of them. Among tens of thousands of clones listed, around three quarters were seen once. Sequenced: PBMCs. Receptor source: a man aged 25-40 years in good health and CMV-seropositive.

CDR3 nucleotide sequence: TGTGCCAGCAGCCGAGGAGGCCTAGCGGGACACAATGAGCAGTTCTTC. Its protein product is CASSRGGLAGHNEQFF. The chain employs TRBV7-3 and TRBJ2-1, with TRBD2 matching over 9 bases. Germline V CDR1 and CDR2: SGHTA, FQGTGA. V shed 5 bases, J shed 5 bases, and the junction held 10 bases outside the gene matches. This CDR3 has 16 residues.

The chain carries TRBV5-8 and TRBJ2-1; 7 bases are shared with TRBD1. Per germline, CDR1 SGHTS and CDR2 YDEGEE. V trimming: 5 bases; J trimming: 3 bases; junction bases outside the gene matches: 8. This CDR3 is built from 15 residues. CDR3 protein: CASRWPGQSYNEQFF. CDR3 nucleotide sequence: TGTGCCAGCAGGTGGCCGGGACAGAGCTACAATGAGCAGTTCTTC.

The chain joins TRBV6-5 to TRBJ2-1, with 8 bases lining up with TRBD1. J gave up 8 bases and V 6 bases, and 9 bases lay outside the gene matches. This CDR3 spans 14 amino acids. Germline V CDR1 and CDR2: MNHEY, SVGAGI. CDR3 coding DNA: TGTGCCAGCAGCTATAGGGGACAGGTCTATGAGCAGTTCTTC. The encoded protein is CASSYRGQVYEQFF.

The rearrangement uses TRBV29-1 and TRBJ1-1; no clear D gene. The germline gives CDR1 SQVTM, CDR2 ANQGSEA. V lost 7 bases and J lost 3, with 18 bases in between. This CDR3 is built from 14 residues. CDR3 in DNA: TGCAGCGATGCGCATAGGGAGTGGTACACTGAAGCTTTCTTT. Translated: CSDAHREWYTEAFF.